Each of the 22 T cell receptor beta chains below was sequenced from the same sample in a study of graft-versus-host responses after intestinal transplantation. Their antigens are not known. The assay was immunoSEQ multiplex PCR, and TCRdb's table has in-frame clones only and misses some. The data contain roughly 130,000 clones, about 90% of them seen just once; the ten biggest clones take up 0.19%. This sample comprised unstimulated CD4+ T cells sorted from spleen or lymph node cells, obtained before intestinal transplant. The source is a human donor who received an intestinal transplant.

This rearrangement joins TRBV7-3 to TRBJ2-2; unclear D gene. Germline V gives CDR1 SGHTA, CDR2 FQGTGA. V lost 4 bases and J 0 bases, leaving 3 bases between the germline ends. The CDR3 covers 13 residues. The CDR3 loop reads CASSSTNTGELFF. For the CDR3, the DNA is TGTGCCAGCAGCTCGACGAACACCGGGGAGCTGTTTTTT.

The chain is built from TRBV5-6 and TRBJ1-1; D is undetermined. The germline V and J ends were trimmed by 2 bases and 5 bases, with 10 bases remaining between them. This CDR3 comprises 13 residues. CDR1 and CDR2 from the germline V gene are SGHDT and YYEEEE. The CDR3, as DNA: TGTGCCAGCAGCTTCTCGTCGGGGACTGAAGCTTTCTTT. It is translated as CASSFSSGTEAFF.

There are a few counts of this clone. The chain is built from TRBV18 and TRBJ2-5; TRBD2 aligns across 14 bases. Trimming removed 0 bases from V and 4 bases from J; junction bases left unmatched: 4. The CDR3 consists of 17 residues. The V gene's germline CDR1 is KGHSH and CDR2 LQKENI. The CDR3 bases are TGTGCCAGCTCACCACCCGGGACTAGCGGGAGAGGAGAGACCCAGTACTTC. Protein: CASSPPGTSGRGETQYF.

This clone was seen only once. The chain has TRBV29-1 and TRBJ2-7; the match to TRBD2 covers 7 bases. The V gene's germline CDR1 is SQVTM and CDR2 ANQGSEA. Germline trimming cut 4 bases from V and 3 bases from J; bases unmatched to any gene: 3. The CDR3 covers 12 residues. The CDR3 protein is CSVAAGDYEQYF. The CDR3 coding sequence is TGCAGCGTTGCCGCGGGAGACTACGAGCAGTACTTC.

Concerning this clone: The junction departs from germline at one end; a sequencing error may be responsible. This chain links TRBV5-1 with TRBJ1-1; 7 bases fit TRBD1. CDR1 is SGHRS, CDR2 YFSETQ, per germline. The CDR3 is 14 residues long. CDR3 nucleotides: TGCGCCGGCAGCTTGGGGACAGATTATTTTGAAGCTTTCTTT. The encoded protein is CAGSLGTDYFEAFF. The whole variable domain, remainder taken from reference TRBV5-1 and TRBJ1-1, is KAGVTQTPRYLIKTRGQQVTLSCSPISGHRSVSWYQQTPGQGLQFLFEYFSETQRNKGNFPGRFSGRQFSNSRSEMNVSTLELGDSALYLCAGSLGTDYFEAFFGQGTRLTVV.

The chain carries TRBV5-1 and TRBJ2-5, with 12 bases fitting TRBD1. This CDR3 is 16 amino acids long. Germline CDR1 and CDR2: SGHRS and YFSETQ. The junction had 8 bases not matched to a gene; V was cut back by 4 bases and J by 4 bases. The chain's CDR3 is CASSPGQGALVETQYF. Here the CDR3 DNA reads TGCGCCAGCAGCCCGGGACAGGGGGCATTGGTAGAGACCCAGTACTTC.

The genes are TRBV9 and TRBJ2-7, with TRBD1 matching 12 bases. V shed 4 bases, J shed 4 bases, and the junction held 9 bases outside the gene matches. From germline, CDR1 is SGDLS and CDR2 YYNGEE. The CDR3 runs 16 residues. CDR3 protein: CASSPGTGGDYYEQYF. The DNA of the CDR3 is TGTGCCAGCAGCCCCGGGACAGGGGGCGATTATTACGAGCAGTACTTC.

CDR3 amino acids: CASRDSGYSNQPQHF. The CDR3 DNA is TGTGCCAGTAGAGACAGCGGCTACAGCAATCAGCCCCAGCATTTT. V gene TRBV19 combines with J gene TRBJ1-5; perhaps TRBD1 as D (5 bases). V shed 6 bases and J shed 1 base, with 13 bases lying between them. CDR1 is LNHDA, CDR2 SQIVND, per germline (reference sequence). This CDR3 has 15 residues. Variable domain in full (rest from reference TRBV19 and TRBJ1-5): DGGITQSPKYLFRKEGQNVTLSCEQNLNHDAMYWYRQDPGQGLRLIYYSQIVNDFQKGDIAEGYSVSREKKESFPLTVTSAQKNPTAFYLCASRDSGYSNQPQHFGDGTRLSIL.

The V and J genes are TRBV30 and TRBJ1-1; tentatively, D is TRBD1 (5 bases). Germline-derived CDR1 and CDR2 are GTSNPN and SVGIG (reference sequence). The CDR3 sequence is 18 residues long. V lost 3 bases, J lost 1 base, and 24 bases lay in between. The CDR3 loop is CAWSGLSLPGDRNTEAFF. In DNA form, the CDR3 reads TGTGCCTGGAGCGGGTTATCCCTACCGGGAGACAGGAACACTGAAGCTTTCTTT.

V gene TRBV6-1 combines with J gene TRBJ1-2; D perhaps matches TRBD1 (6 bases). In germline, CDR1 is MNHNS, CDR2 SASEGT. V was shortened by 6 bases and J by 1 base, with 9 bases between the two germline ends. CDR3 length: 13 residues. CDR3: CASSRTVNYGYTF. Here the CDR3 DNA reads TGTGCCAGCAGCCGGACAGTTAACTATGGCTACACCTTC.

The chain carries TRBV7-2 and TRBJ2-5, with no clear D. The V and J ends lost 5 bases and 2 bases respectively, with 12 bases between them. Per the germline V gene, CDR1 is SGHTA and CDR2 is FQGNSA. This CDR3 contains 14 residues. The CDR3 DNA reads as TGTGCCAGCAGCACCTTTGGAGCTCAAGAGACCCAGTACTTC. It specifies CASSTFGAQETQYF.

This chain links TRBV21-1 with TRBJ2-7; TRBD2, as called in the table, went unchecked against the DNA. TRBV21-1 is classified as a pseudogene. The CDR3 covers 16 residues. CDR3 nucleotides: TGTGCCAGCAGCAAAGCCCCGCGGGAGGGCTCCTACGAGCAGTACTTC. It is translated as CASSKAPREGSYEQYF.

The chain recombines TRBV27 with TRBJ2-5, with a tentative D call TRBD1 (6 bases). This CDR3 region has 14 residues. The germline V and J ends were trimmed by 6 bases and 5 bases, with 16 bases remaining between them. Germline V gene data show CDR1 as MNHEY and CDR2 as SMNVEV (reference sequence). The CDR3 DNA follows: TGTGCCAGCAGCAGGGGCAGGGTCCAGGAGACCCAGTACTTC. Protein product: CASSRGRVQETQYF.

This clone was counted a few times. This chain connects TRBV9 to TRBJ1-4; no clear D gene. The CDR3 consists of 15 residues. CDR1 SGDLS and CDR2 YYNGEE come from the germline V gene. Trimming took off 3 bases at V and 8 bases at J, with 17 bases between the two ends. This CDR3 reads CASSALGHPGEKLFF. The DNA for the CDR3 is TGTGCCAGCAGCGCACTCGGCCATCCCGGCGAAAAACTGTTTTTT. Filled out from reference TRBV9 and TRBJ1-4, the complete variable domain reads DSGVTQTPKHLITATGQRVTLRCSPRSGDLSVYWYQQSLDQGLQFLIQYYNGEERAKGNILERFSAQQFPDLHSELNLSSLELGDSALYFCASSALGHPGEKLFFGSGTQLSVL.

The chain employs TRBV6-4 and TRBJ2-7, with 12 bases fitting TRBD2. Germline CDR1 MRHNA, CDR2 SNTAGT. Trimming cost V 7 bases and J 4 bases; bases outside gene matches: 11. The length of the CDR3 is 16 residues. CDR3: CASIRPTSGSRYEQYF. DNA of the CDR3: TGTGCCAGCATCCGACCGACTAGCGGGAGTAGGTACGAGCAGTACTTC.

The chain has TRBV10-3 and TRBJ1-2; a weak D match, TRBD1 (6 bases). The CDR3 runs to 12 residues. V lost 4 bases and J 7 bases, leaving 10 bases between the germline ends. The germline gives CDR1 ENHRY, CDR2 SYGVKD. As DNA, the CDR3 is TGTGCCATCAGTGGAGGGGGGGTTGGCTACACCTTC. This sequence encodes CAISGGGVGYTF.

The chain joins TRBV6-5 to TRBJ2-7, with D perhaps matching TRBD1 (6 bases). The CDR3 sequence is 13 residues long. V was shortened by 8 bases and J by 2 bases, with 13 bases between the two germline ends. The germline V gene encodes CDR1 MNHEY and CDR2 SVGAGI. The CDR3 DNA follows: TGTGCCAGCCATAGGGACAACCCCTACGAGCAGTACTTC. This encodes CASHRDNPYEQYF.

The chain's CDR3 is CASRRQGSGIQYF. CDR3 DNA sequence: TGTGCCAGCAGAAGACAGGGTTCTGGCATTCAGTACTTC. The gene calls are TRBV28 and TRBJ2-4, with 7 positions matching TRBD1. The CDR3 extends over 13 amino acids. CDR1 is MDHEN and CDR2 is SYDVKM in the germline V gene. The ends lost 6 bases at V and 9 bases at J; junction bases unmatched: 8.

The gene calls are TRBV6-1 and TRBJ2-7; no clear D. V shed 5 bases and J shed 2 bases, with 10 bases lying between them. Germline CDR1 and CDR2: MNHNS and SASEGT. CDR3 length equals 13 residues. The CDR3 is CASSSQPAYEQYF. CDR3 DNA sequence: TGTGCCAGCAGTTCCCAACCCGCCTACGAGCAGTACTTC.

The CDR3 DNA reads TGCGCCAGCAGCTTGCAACCAGCGGGAGTAGGAACAGATACGCAGTATTTT. Translation: CASSLQPAGVGTDTQYF. This chain uses TRBV5-1 with TRBJ2-3, with 8 bases fitting TRBD2. V was clipped by 1 base and J by 3 bases; unmatched bases: 10. The germline V gene has CDR1 SGHRS and CDR2 YFSETQ. This CDR3 is built from 17 residues.

The rearrangement links TRBV30 to TRBJ1-1; D gene uncertain. Germline CDR1 reads GTSNPN; CDR2 reads SVGIG (reference sequence). CDR3 length: 13 amino acids. V lost 0 bases and J 1 base, leaving 6 bases between the germline ends. In DNA form, the CDR3 reads TGTGCCTGGAGTGTAGTGCAGAACACTGAAGCTTTCTTT. Its protein is CAWSVVQNTEAFF.

The table lists this clone with a few counts. This sequence joins TRBV9 and TRBJ2-5; D ambiguous. Germline CDR1 is SGDLS and CDR2 is YYNGEE. V lost 0 bases, J lost 2 bases, and 8 bases lay in between. CDR3 length equals 14 residues. The CDR3 bases are TGTGCCAGCAGCGTAGATCTAGTGCAAGAGACCCAGTACTTC. Its translation is CASSVDLVQETQYF.